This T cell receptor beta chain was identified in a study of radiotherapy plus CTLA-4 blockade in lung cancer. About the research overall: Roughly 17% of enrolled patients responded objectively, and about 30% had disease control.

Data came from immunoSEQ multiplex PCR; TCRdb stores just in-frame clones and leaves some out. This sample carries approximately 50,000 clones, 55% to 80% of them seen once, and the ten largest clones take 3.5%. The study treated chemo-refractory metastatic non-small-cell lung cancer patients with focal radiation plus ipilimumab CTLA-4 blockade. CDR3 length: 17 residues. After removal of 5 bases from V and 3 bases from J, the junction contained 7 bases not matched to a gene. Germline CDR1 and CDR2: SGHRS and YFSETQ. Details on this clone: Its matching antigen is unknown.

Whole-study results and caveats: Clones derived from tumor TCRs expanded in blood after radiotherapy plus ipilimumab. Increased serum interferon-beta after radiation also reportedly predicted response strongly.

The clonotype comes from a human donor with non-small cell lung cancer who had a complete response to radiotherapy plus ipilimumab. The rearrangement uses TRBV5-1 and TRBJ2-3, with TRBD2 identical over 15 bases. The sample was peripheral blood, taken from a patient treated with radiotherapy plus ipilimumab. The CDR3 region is CASSPGLAGGQTDTQYF. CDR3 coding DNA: TGCGCCAGCAGTCCCGGACTAGCGGGGGGGCAGACAGATACGCAGTATTTT.